The 3 T cell receptor beta chains in this list originate from one sample, sequenced in a study of blood T cell repertoires in COVID-19. Data came from immunoSEQ multiplex PCR; TCRdb stores just in-frame clones and leaves some out. The sample yields 50,000 to 80,000 clones, roughly 86% seen once. The source material was peripheral blood. The receptors were sampled from a man aged 50 or older with active COVID-19.

J is TRBJ1-5 and V is TRBV7-8, with 9 nucleotides matching TRBD1. In germline, CDR1 is SGHVS, CDR2 FQNEAQ. Trimming took 5 bases from V and 3 from J; bases not matched to a gene: 8. The CDR3 runs 16 residues. The CDR3 nucleotides read TGTGCCAGCAGCGCCCACCGGGACAGGGACAATCAGCCCCAGCATTTT. It is translated as CASSAHRDRDNQPQHF. Variable domain in full (rest from reference TRBV7-8 and TRBJ1-5): GAGVSQSPRYKVAKRGQDVALRCDPISGHVSLFWYQQALGQGPEFLTYFQNEAQLDKSGLPSDRFFAERPEGSVSTLKIQRTQQEDSAVYLCASSAHRDRDNQPQHFGDGTRLSIL.

The chain is built from TRBV4-1 and TRBJ2-1; 9 positions match TRBD2. V lost 0 bases, J lost 6 bases, and 6 bases stayed unmatched. The CDR3 is 16 amino acids. The germline V gene has CDR1 MGHRA and CDR2 YSYEKL. The DNA of the CDR3 is TGCGCCAGCAGCCAAGAGAGGCGGGGGGGCCGCAATGAGCAGTTCTTC. The encoded protein is CASSQERRGGRNEQFF.

The rearrangement joins TRBV19 to TRBJ2-3; 11 bases line up with TRBD2. CDR1 LNHDA and CDR2 SQIVND come from the germline V gene (reference sequence). Unmatched junction bases numbered 10, after V lost 8 bases and J lost 3 bases. This CDR3 contains 16 residues. The CDR3 bases are TGTGCCAGTTACCCCGGGACTAGCGGAATGACAGATACGCAGTATTTT. Translating it yields CASYPGTSGMTDTQYF.